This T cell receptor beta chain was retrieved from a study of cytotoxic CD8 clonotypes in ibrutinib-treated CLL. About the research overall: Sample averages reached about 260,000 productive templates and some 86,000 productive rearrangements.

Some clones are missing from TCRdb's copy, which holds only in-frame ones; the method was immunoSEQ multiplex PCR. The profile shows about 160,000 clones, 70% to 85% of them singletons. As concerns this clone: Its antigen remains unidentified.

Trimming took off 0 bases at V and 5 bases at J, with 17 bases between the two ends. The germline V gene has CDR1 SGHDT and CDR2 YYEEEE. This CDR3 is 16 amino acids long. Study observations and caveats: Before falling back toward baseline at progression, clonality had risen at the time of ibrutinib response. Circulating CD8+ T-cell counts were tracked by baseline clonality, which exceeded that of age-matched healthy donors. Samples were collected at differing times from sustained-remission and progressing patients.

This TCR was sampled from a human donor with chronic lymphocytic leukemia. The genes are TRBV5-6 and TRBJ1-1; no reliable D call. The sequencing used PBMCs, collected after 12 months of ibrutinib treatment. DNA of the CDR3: TGTGCCAGCAGCTTGGGAGGGAACCCCATTGAAACTGAAGCTTTCTTT. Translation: CASSLGGNPIETEAFF.